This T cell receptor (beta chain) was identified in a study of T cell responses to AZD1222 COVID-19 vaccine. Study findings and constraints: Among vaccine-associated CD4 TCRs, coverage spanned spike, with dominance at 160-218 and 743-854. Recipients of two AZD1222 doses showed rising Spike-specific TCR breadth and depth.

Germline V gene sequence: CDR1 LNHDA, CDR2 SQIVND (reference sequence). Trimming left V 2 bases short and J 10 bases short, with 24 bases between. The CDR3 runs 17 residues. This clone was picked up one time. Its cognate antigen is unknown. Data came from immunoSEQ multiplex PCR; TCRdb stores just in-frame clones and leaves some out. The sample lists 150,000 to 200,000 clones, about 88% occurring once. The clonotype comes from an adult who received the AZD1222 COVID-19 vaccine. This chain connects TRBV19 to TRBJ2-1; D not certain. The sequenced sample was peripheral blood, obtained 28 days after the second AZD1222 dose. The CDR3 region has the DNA TGTGCCAGTAGTATAATGAGGTCGGATCCGGCGACCGGGGAGCAGTTCTTC. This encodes CASSIMRSDPATGEQFF. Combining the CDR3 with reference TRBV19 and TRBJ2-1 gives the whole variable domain DGGITQSPKYLFRKEGQNVTLSCEQNLNHDAMYWYRQDPGQGLRLIYYSQIVNDFQKGDIAEGYSVSREKKESFPLTVTSAQKNPTAFYLCASSIMRSDPATGEQFFGPGTRLTVL.